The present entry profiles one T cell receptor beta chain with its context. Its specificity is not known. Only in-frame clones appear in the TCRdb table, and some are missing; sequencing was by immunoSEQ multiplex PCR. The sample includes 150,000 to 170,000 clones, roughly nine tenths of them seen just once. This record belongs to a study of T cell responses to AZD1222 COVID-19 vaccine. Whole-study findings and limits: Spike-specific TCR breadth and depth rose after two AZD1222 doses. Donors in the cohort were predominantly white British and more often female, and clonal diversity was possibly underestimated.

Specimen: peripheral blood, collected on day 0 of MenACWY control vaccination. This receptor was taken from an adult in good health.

CDR3 amino acids: CSVVMVGEKLFF. In nucleotides, the CDR3 is TGCAGCGTTGTTATGGTTGGTGAAAAACTGTTTTTT. V gene TRBV29-1 combines with J gene TRBJ1-4, with D uncertain. CDR1 SQVTM and CDR2 ANQGSEA come from the germline V gene. Trimming stripped 4 bases from V and 7 bases from J, with 10 bases between. This CDR3 spans 12 amino acids.